This T cell receptor beta chain derives from a study of T cell repertoires in cytomegalovirus infection. This clonotype was seen ten or more times. TCRdb redid the calling of the reads with MiXCR, one entry per CDR3 protein. The data show about 490,000 distinct CDR3 sequences, with around 11% seen just once and 10% held by the top ten. Input material: PBMCs. This TCR came from a human donor in good health (CMV status not recorded). Some clones in this sample may be carry-over from other donors' samples.

CDR3: CASSGWGVTGELFF. The DNA for the CDR3 is TGTGCCAGCAGCGGTTGGGGGGTCACCGGGGAGCTGTTTTTT. The chain employs TRBV7-6 and TRBJ2-2, with TRBD2 as a possible D gene (6 bases). There are 14 residues in the CDR3. The germline V gene encodes CDR1 SGHVS and CDR2 FNYEAQ. The germline V and J ends were trimmed by 5 bases and 4 bases, with 11 bases remaining between them.